A selection of T cell receptor beta chains follows, all from one sample in a study of shared clonotypes between healthy human individuals. Profiled with immunoSEQ multiplex PCR; TCRdb holds only in-frame clones, not every one. Here the sample spans about 490,000 clones, around 85% being singletons. Source material: PBMCs. The receptors come from a woman aged 40-49 years in good health. Some clones in this sample may be carry-over from other donors' samples. The CDR3 runs from the conserved cysteine through the conserved F or W. The D gene is left open where the match is weak. Some rows mark clone size as missing; the rest say once, few, many or name a class of expanded clone.

V gene	J gene	D gene	clone size	CDR3 protein	CDR3 DNA
TRBV29-1	TRBJ2-3	NA	NA	CSVCSRLTDTQYF	TGCAGCGTTTGCAGTAGGCTCACAGATACGCAGTATTTT
TRBV28	TRBJ2-3	NA	NA	CASSSRLGPTQYF	TGTGCCAGCAGTTCCCGTCTTGGCCCTACGCAGTATTTT
TRBV28	TRBJ2-7	TRBD1	NA	CASSRAGNRGTYEQYF	TGTGCCAGCAGCCGTGCAGGGAACAGGGGAACCTACGAGCAGTACTTC
TRBV25-1	TRBJ1-1	NA	once	CASMGYRVSGTEAFF	TGTGCCAGCATGGGGTATCGAGTATCGGGCACTGAAGCTTTCTTT
TRBV27	TRBJ2-1	TRBD2	many	CASRNSGISYNEQFF	TGTGCCAGCAGAAATAGCGGGATCTCCTACAATGAGCAGTTCTTC
TRBV30	TRBJ2-7	NA	NA	CAWSALGPSSYEQYF	TGTGCCTGGAGCGCTTTGGGGCCGAGCTCCTACGAGCAGTACTTC
TRBV2	TRBJ2-7	NA	NA	CASSGRSSYEQYF	TGTGCCAGCAGTGGGAGGTCCTCCTACGAGCAGTACTTC
TRBV30	TRBJ2-3	NA	NA	CAWKLVAFTDTQYF	TGTGCCTGGAAGTTAGTCGCGTTCACAGATACGCAGTATTTT
TRBV28	TRBJ2-1	TRBD1	NA	CASSPIRTGGTYNEQFF	TGTGCCAGCAGTCCAATCCGGACAGGGGGTACCTACAATGAGCAGTTCTTC
TRBV7-2	TRBJ1-5	NA	NA	CASSSSFTAYNQPQHF	TGTGCCAGCAGCTCCTCGTTCACAGCCTACAATCAGCCCCAGCATTTT
TRBV5-4	TRBJ2-1	NA	NA	CASSLWRDSYNEQFF	TGTGCCAGCAGCTTGTGGCGGGACTCCTACAATGAGCAGTTCTTC
TRBV2	TRBJ2-1	TRBD1	NA	CASSVTGGAEQFF	TGTGCCAGCAGTGTGACAGGGGGCGCTGAGCAGTTCTTC
TRBV7-6	TRBJ1-2	TRBD1	once	CASSLTGGDGYTF	TGTGCCAGCAGCCTGACAGGGGGAGATGGCTACACCTTC
TRBV28	TRBJ2-7	NA	NA	CASSLSSTTYEQYF	TGTGCCAGCAGTTTATCATCCACCACCTACGAGCAGTACTTC
TRBV18	TRBJ2-2	TRBD1	NA	CASSPGGAHTGELFF	TGTGCCAGCTCTCCAGGGGGCGCCCACACCGGGGAGCTGTTTTTT
TRBV27	TRBJ2-7	TRBD2	NA	CASSLGLAGGYEQYF	TGTGCCAGCAGTTTGGGACTAGCGGGCGGCTACGAGCAGTACTTC
TRBV15	TRBJ2-7	NA	NA	CATSHSGFYGEQYF	TGTGCCACCAGCCATTCAGGGTTCTATGGCGAGCAGTACTTC
TRBV6-6	TRBJ2-1	NA	NA	CASSYSMRGAYNEQFF	TGTGCCAGCAGTTACTCGATGAGGGGGGCCTACAATGAGCAGTTCTTC
TRBV4-1	TRBJ2-7	TRBD1	few	CASSQQDRDYEQYF	TGCGCCAGCAGCCAGCAGGACAGGGACTACGAGCAGTACTTC
TRBV18	TRBJ2-5	TRBD2	NA	CASSLLAGQETQYF	TGTGCCAGCTCACTACTAGCGGGGCAAGAGACCCAGTACTTC
TRBV4-1	TRBJ2-1	TRBD2	NA	CASSSGTSANEQFF	TGCGCCAGCAGCTCCGGGACTAGCGCCAATGAGCAGTTCTTC
TRBV11-2	TRBJ2-1	TRBD2	NA	CASRLSGRVSYNEQFF	TGTGCCAGCCGTCTAAGCGGGAGGGTTTCCTACAATGAGCAGTTCTTC
TRBV28	TRBJ1-2	NA	NA	CASSLQGRGGYTF	TGTGCCAGCAGTTTACAGGGGCGAGGTGGCTACACCTTC
TRBV11-2	TRBJ2-7	NA	NA	CASSSTVSEGYEQYF	TGTGCCAGCAGCTCGACGGTCTCCGAGGGGTACGAGCAGTACTTC
TRBV25-1	TRBJ2-5	NA	NA	CASSQQETQYF	TGTGCCAGCAGCCAGCAAGAGACCCAGTACTTC
TRBV7-3	TRBJ1-2	NA	NA	CASSPAGAGGYTF	TGTGCCAGCAGCCCGGCGGGGGCAGGCGGCTACACCTTC
TRBV5-1	TRBJ2-5	TRBD1	NA	CASSSTGDETQYF	TGCGCCAGCAGCTCGACAGGGGATGAGACCCAGTACTTC
TRBV21-1	TRBJ2-1	NA	NA	CASSKYAGQHYNEQFF	TGTGCCAGCAGCAAATATGCGGGACAGCACTACAATGAGCAGTTCTTC
TRBV11-1	TRBJ2-5	NA	NA	CASSYLGGRQETQYF	TGTGCCAGCAGCTACCTGGGGGGGCGGCAAGAGACCCAGTACTTC
TRBV10-3	TRBJ2-3	NA	NA	CAISVDSNTDTQYF	TGTGCCATCAGTGTCGACAGCAACACAGATACGCAGTATTTT
TRBV21-1	TRBJ1-2	NA	NA	CASSKGSKLYGYTF	TGTGCCAGCAGCAAAGGTTCCAAGCTCTATGGCTACACCTTC
TRBV5-1	TRBJ1-1	TRBD1	NA	CASSSNRGEAEAFF	TGCGCCAGCAGCTCTAACAGGGGTGAGGCTGAAGCTTTCTTT
TRBV6-5	TRBJ1-2	NA	NA	CATRAWPGRNYGYTF	TGTGCTACGCGAGCCTGGCCGGGGAGAAACTATGGCTACACCTTC
TRBV11-3	TRBJ1-4	NA	NA	CASSLGPQVGNEKLFF	TGTGCCAGCAGCTTAGGACCTCAGGTGGGAAATGAAAAACTGTTTTTT
TRBV2	TRBJ2-7	NA	NA	CASSDRGFKYF	TGTGCCAGCAGTGACCGGGGATTTAAGTACTTC
TRBV10-3	TRBJ2-3	NA	NA	CAIAEGPDTDTQYF	TGTGCCATCGCGGAGGGGCCAGACACAGATACGCAGTATTTT
TRBV19	TRBJ2-2	NA	NA	CASSPISGLNTGELFF	TGTGCCAGTAGTCCCATTAGCGGATTAAACACCGGGGAGCTGTTTTTT
TRBV4-2	TRBJ2-7	NA	NA	CASSQAGGPTSPNEQYF	TGTGCCAGCAGCCAAGCTGGCGGGCCCACCTCCCCCAACGAGCAGTACTTC
TRBV28	TRBJ1-1	NA	NA	CASSLDHREAEAFF	TGTGCCAGCAGTTTAGACCACAGGGAGGCTGAAGCTTTCTTT
TRBV2	TRBJ2-3	NA	NA	CASSGEGIGPDTQYF	TGTGCCAGCAGTGGTGAAGGGATAGGGCCGGATACGCAGTATTTT
TRBV29-1	TRBJ2-1	NA	NA	CSVGQRLSQEQFF	TGCAGCGTTGGGCAAAGACTGAGCCAAGAGCAGTTCTTC
TRBV10-2	TRBJ2-3	NA	NA	CASSESIWGTQYF	TGCGCCAGCAGTGAGTCTATTTGGGGTACGCAGTATTTT
TRBV5-4	TRBJ2-2	NA	NA	CASSSTSRNTGELFF	TGTGCCAGCAGTTCAACTAGCAGGAACACCGGGGAGCTGTTTTTT
TRBV6-5	TRBJ1-5	NA	NA	CASSPGRLVPQHF	TGTGCCAGCAGCCCGGGCCGACTCGTGCCCCAGCATTTT
TRBV30	TRBJ2-5	NA	NA	CAWRVRGQETQYF	TGTGCCTGGAGGGTAAGGGGGCAAGAGACCCAGTACTTC
TRBV6-1	TRBJ2-7	NA	few	CASSEAGTGAYEQYF	TGTGCCAGCAGTGAAGCAGGGACGGGTGCCTACGAGCAGTACTTC
TRBV11-2	TRBJ2-3	NA	NA	CASSRPALDTQYF	TGTGCCAGCAGCCGCCCAGCGTTGGATACGCAGTATTTT
TRBV7-3	TRBJ2-1	TRBD2	few	CASSSPSTSGRDEQFF	TGTGCCAGCAGCTCTCCCTCGACTAGCGGGAGAGATGAGCAGTTCTTC
TRBV19	TRBJ2-5	TRBD1	NA	CASSWTGEETQYF	TGTGCCAGTAGTTGGACAGGTGAAGAAACCCAGTACTTC
TRBV28	TRBJ2-1	TRBD1	NA	CASSSGPGQGRGEQFF	TGTGCCAGCAGCTCCGGGCCGGGACAGGGGAGGGGTGAGCAGTTCTTC
TRBV13	TRBJ1-5	NA	NA	CASSLRQSNQPQHF	TGTGCCAGCAGCTTAAGGCAGAGCAATCAGCCCCAGCATTTT
TRBV11-2	TRBJ1-1	NA	NA	CASSLQGNTEAFF	TGTGCCAGCAGCCTCCAGGGTAACACTGAAGCTTTCTTT
TRBV7-5	TRBJ2-6	NA	NA	CVRSLVSGANVLTF	TGTGTCAGAAGCTTAGTATCGGGGGCCAACGTCCTGACTTTC
TRBV4-1	TRBJ1-4	NA	NA	CASSQVIGEKLFF	TGCGCCAGCAGCCAAGTTATAGGTGAAAAACTGTTTTTT
TRBV5-4	TRBJ2-3	TRBD2	NA	CASSLSLAGGSDTQYF	TGTGCCAGCAGCTTGTCTTTGGCGGGAGGGTCGGATACGCAGTATTTT
TRBV23-1	TRBJ2-6	TRBD1	many	CASSPARGRGANVLTF	TGCGCCAGCAGCCCTGCTAGGGGGCGTGGGGCCAACGTCCTGACTTTC
TRBV19	TRBJ2-1	NA	few	CASSIDPDLNEQFF	TGTGCCAGTAGTATAGATCCTGATTTGAATGAGCAGTTCTTC